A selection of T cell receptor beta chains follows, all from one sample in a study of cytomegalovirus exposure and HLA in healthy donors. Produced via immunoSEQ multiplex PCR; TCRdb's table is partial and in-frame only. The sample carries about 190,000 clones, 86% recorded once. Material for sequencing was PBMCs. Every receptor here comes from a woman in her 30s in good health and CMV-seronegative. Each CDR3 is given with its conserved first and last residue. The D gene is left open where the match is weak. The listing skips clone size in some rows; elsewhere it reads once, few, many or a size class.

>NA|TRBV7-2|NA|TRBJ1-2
TGTGCCAGCAGCCCTGGAGCTAACTATGGCTACACCTTC
CASSPGANYGYTF
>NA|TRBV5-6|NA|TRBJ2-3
TGTGCCAGCAGCTTCCGGACACGATCGGTTACGCAGTATTTT
CASSFRTRSVTQYF
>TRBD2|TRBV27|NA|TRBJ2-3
TGTGCCAGCAGCCGCGGGAGATATACAGATACGCAGTATTTT
CASSRGRYTDTQYF
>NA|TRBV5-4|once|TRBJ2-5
TGTGCCAGCAGCTTCGGGGGACCAAGCTTTGAGACCCAGTACTTC
CASSFGGPSFETQYF
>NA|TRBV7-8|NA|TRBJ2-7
TGTGCCAGCAGCTCCCCTTTCGGGGGTTCCTACGAGCAGTACTTC
CASSSPFGGSYEQYF
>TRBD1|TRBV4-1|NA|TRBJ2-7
TGCGCCAGCAGCCCCCGGGCCACAGGGGGGGAGCAGTACTTC
CASSPRATGGEQYF
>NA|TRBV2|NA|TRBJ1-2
TGTGCCAGCAGTGAAGGGGGCACTAACTATGGCTACACCTTC
CASSEGGTNYGYTF
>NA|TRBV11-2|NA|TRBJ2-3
TGTGCCAGCAGCCCCCTAGGCAACCCTAGCACAGATACGCAGTATTTT
CASSPLGNPSTDTQYF
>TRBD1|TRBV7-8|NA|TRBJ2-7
TGTGCCAGCAGCCCCGAGGGGGCCCCCTACGAGCAGTACTTC
CASSPEGAPYEQYF
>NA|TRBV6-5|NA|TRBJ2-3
TGTGCCAGCAGTTTACGGGGGTTCACAGATACGCAGTATTTT
CASSLRGFTDTQYF
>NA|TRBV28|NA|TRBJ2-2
TGTGCCAGCAGTTTAGCCCTTTGGGCCACCGGGGAGCTGTTTTTT
CASSLALWATGELFF
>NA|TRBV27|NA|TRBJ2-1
TGTGCCAGCCACAGCGGACCCTACAATGAGCAGTTCTTC
CASHSGPYNEQFF
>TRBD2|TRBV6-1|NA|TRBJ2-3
TGTGCCAGCAGTGAGTTATACCCGGGACTAGCGCCAGATACGCAGTATTTT
CASSELYPGLAPDTQYF
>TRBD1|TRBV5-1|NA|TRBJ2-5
TGCGCCAGCAGCCCGGGACAGGGCCAAGAGACCCAGTACTTC
CASSPGQGQETQYF
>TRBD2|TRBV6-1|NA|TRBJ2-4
TGTGCCAGCAGTGGACGGGGGGTCTGGACCAAAAACATTCAGTACTTC
CASSGRGVWTKNIQYF
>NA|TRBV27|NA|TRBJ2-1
TGTGCCAGCAGTTGGGGAGTCGGCGCGGGGAACTCCTACAATGAGCAGTTCTTC
CASSWGVGAGNSYNEQFF
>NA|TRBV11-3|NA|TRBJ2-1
TGTGCCAGCAGCTTCGCAGGGGCCAACTACAATGAGCAGTTCTTC
CASSFAGANYNEQFF
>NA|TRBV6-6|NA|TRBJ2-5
TGTGCCAGCAGTTACTCGGGGGCAGGACAAGAGACCCAGTACTTC
CASSYSGAGQETQYF
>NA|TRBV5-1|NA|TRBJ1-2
TGCGCCAGCAGCGTAGGAAAGGGGGATTTTGATGGCTACACCTTC
CASSVGKGDFDGYTF
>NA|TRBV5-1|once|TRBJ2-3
TGCGCCAGCAGCTTTTTGAACTTCGCAGATACGCAGTATTTT
CASSFLNFADTQYF
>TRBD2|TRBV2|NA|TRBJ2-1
TGTGCCAGCAATTCGGGACTAGCGCCGCACAATGAGCAGTTCTTC
CASNSGLAPHNEQFF
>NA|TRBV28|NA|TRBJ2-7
TGTGCCAGCAGTTTGGGGGGTAGCACCTACGAGCAGTACTTC
CASSLGGSTYEQYF
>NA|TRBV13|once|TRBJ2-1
TGTGCCAGCAGATCCCTCTACAATGAGCAGTTCTTC
CASRSLYNEQFF
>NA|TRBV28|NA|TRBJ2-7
TGTGCCAGCAGTTTGGGCCTTTCTTCCTACGAGCAGTACTTC
CASSLGLSSYEQYF
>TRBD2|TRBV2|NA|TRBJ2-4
TGTGCCAGCAGTGAAGGCTGGCTAGCGGGAGTGGTTGGCAAAAACATTCAGTACTTC
CASSEGWLAGVVGKNIQYF
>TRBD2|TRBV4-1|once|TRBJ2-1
TGCGCCAGCAGCCAAGATCTGTTGACTAGCGGCACCTACAATGAGCAGTTCTTC
CASSQDLLTSGTYNEQFF
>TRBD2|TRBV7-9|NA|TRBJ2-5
TGTGCCAGCAGCTTAGTGCCTAGCGGGGGGGAAGAGACCCAGTACTTC
CASSLVPSGGEETQYF
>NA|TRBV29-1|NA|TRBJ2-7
TGCAGCGTCGCGGGGTCCCCCCGGGAGCAGTACTTC
CSVAGSPREQYF
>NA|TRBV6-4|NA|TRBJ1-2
TGTGCCAGACTGCGGGACTTAGCTAACTATGGCTACACCTTC
CARLRDLANYGYTF
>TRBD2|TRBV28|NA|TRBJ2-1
TGTGCCAGCAGTGGGACTAGCGGAGCCTCCTACAATGAGCAGTTCTTC
CASSGTSGASYNEQFF
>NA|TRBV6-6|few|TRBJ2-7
TGTGCCAGCAGTTACGGGAGGAGCTCCTACGAGCAGTACTTC
CASSYGRSSYEQYF
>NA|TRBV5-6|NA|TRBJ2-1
TGTGCCAGCAGCTTGGATCGTAGTCATGAGCAGTTCTTC
CASSLDRSHEQFF
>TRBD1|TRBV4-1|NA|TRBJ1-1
TGCGCCAGCAGCCGTTCAACAGGGGGCGACACTGAAGCTTTCTTT
CASSRSTGGDTEAFF
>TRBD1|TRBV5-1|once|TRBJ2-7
TGCGCCAGCAGCCCGCTTGACAGGGCGGACTACGAGCAGTACTTC
CASSPLDRADYEQYF
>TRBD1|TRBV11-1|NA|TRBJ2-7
TGTGCCAGCAGCTGGGGACAGCTTCTCTCCTACGAGCAGTACTTC
CASSWGQLLSYEQYF
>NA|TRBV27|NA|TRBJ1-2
TGTGCCAGCAGTTTCCCCTACAGTAGGGGCTACACCTTC
CASSFPYSRGYTF
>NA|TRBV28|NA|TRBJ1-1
TGTGCCAGCAGTTTCCCGAACTACCCGTTGAACACTGAAGCTTTCTTT
CASSFPNYPLNTEAFF
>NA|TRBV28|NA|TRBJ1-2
TGTGCCAGCAGTCAACAACCCGGGTTCTATGGCTACACCTTC
CASSQQPGFYGYTF
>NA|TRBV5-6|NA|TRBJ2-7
TGTGCCAGCAGCCTGGGGGGCAGATCCTACGAGCAGTACTTC
CASSLGGRSYEQYF
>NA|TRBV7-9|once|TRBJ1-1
TGTGCCAGCAAAAAACAAGTGTTGCCTGAAGCTTTCTTT
CASKKQVLPEAFF